The 14 T cell receptor beta chains presented below share a single source sample, sequenced in a study of blood T cell repertoires in COVID-19. Only in-frame clones appear in the TCRdb table, and some are missing; sequencing was by immunoSEQ multiplex PCR. Of about 190,000 clones detected, 65% to 85% appear once; the ten largest clones hold 17%. Source material: peripheral blood. These receptors originate from a man aged 55 to 70 with active or convalescent COVID-19.

This sequence joins TRBV7-3 and TRBJ2-7; 8 bases are shared with TRBD1. CDR1 SGHTA and CDR2 FQGTGA come from the germline V gene. V shed 5 bases, J shed 4 bases, and the junction held 7 bases outside the gene matches. The length of the CDR3 is 14 residues. CDR3 nucleotides: TGTGCCAGCAGCGTAGGACAGGGTGGTTACGAGCAGTACTTC. Translation: CASSVGQGGYEQYF.

The rearrangement uses TRBV5-1 and TRBJ2-7; 7 nucleotides align to TRBD2. The CDR3 runs to 17 residues. Germline V gene data show CDR1 as SGHRS and CDR2 as YFSETQ. V gave up 3 bases and J gave up 3 bases; unmatched junction bases: 15. The CDR3 sequence is CASSSSLEGGRVYEQYF. CDR3 DNA: TGCGCCAGCAGCTCGAGCCTGGAGGGAGGGCGGGTCTACGAGCAGTACTTC.

This clone was counted a single time. V is TRBV7-9 and J is TRBJ2-5; 9 bases match TRBD2. Germline V gives CDR1 SEHNR, CDR2 FQNEAQ (reference sequence). This CDR3 has 16 amino acids. V shed 4 bases, J shed 6 bases, and the junction held 12 bases outside the gene matches. The CDR3 sequence: CASSSSGASGVKTQYF. The CDR3 nucleotides are TGTGCCAGCAGCTCGTCGGGGGCTAGCGGGGTGAAGACCCAGTACTTC.

This clone has a single count. The rearrangement links TRBV5-4 to TRBJ2-1, with 8 bases identical to TRBD2. There are 15 residues in the CDR3. Germline CDR1 is SGHNT and CDR2 is YYREEE (reference sequence). J gave up 4 bases and V 4 bases, and 7 bases lay outside the gene matches. CDR3: CASSPGTRQYNEQFF. The CDR3 DNA reads TGTGCCAGCAGCCCAGGGACTAGACAATACAATGAGCAGTTCTTC.

This rearrangement joins TRBV12-3 or TRBV12-4 to TRBJ2-3; unclear D gene. The V end was cut by 7 bases, the J end by 2 bases, with 4 bases between. The length of the CDR3 is 11 residues. DNA of the CDR3: TGTGCCAGCAAACTCACAGATACGCAGTATTTT. Translating gives CASKLTDTQYF.

The V call is TRBV2, the J call TRBJ1-4; 8 positions match TRBD1. The length of the CDR3 is 14 residues. The germline gives CDR1 SNHLY, CDR2 FYNNEI. Unmatched junction bases numbered 8, after V lost 6 bases and J lost 8 bases. DNA for the CDR3: TGTGCCAGCAGGGACAGGGTTGGGAGCGAAAAACTGTTTTTT. Translation: CASRDRVGSEKLFF. Full variable domain (missing parts from reference TRBV2 and TRBJ1-4): EPEVTQTPSHQVTQMGQEVILRCVPISNHLYFYWYRQILGQKVEFLVSFYNNEISEKSEIFDDQFSVERPDGSNFTLKIRSTKLEDSAMYFCASRDRVGSEKLFFGSGTQLSVL.

J is TRBJ1-1 and V is TRBV14, with D uncertain. Germline values: CDR1 SGHDN, CDR2 FVKESK. V shed 0 bases and J shed 6 bases, with 8 bases lying between them. CDR3 size: 13 residues. Here the CDR3 reads CASSQDQDSEAFF. The CDR3 bases are TGTGCCAGCAGCCAAGATCAGGATTCTGAAGCTTTCTTT.

This rearrangement joins TRBV24-1 to TRBJ1-5; 9 nucleotides align to TRBD1. Germline assignment: CDR1 KGHDR and CDR2 SFDVKD. Trimming cost V 4 bases and J 2 bases; bases outside gene matches: 5. CDR3 length equals 16 residues. The CDR3 loop reads CATSDTRTGGNQPQHF. CDR3 DNA: TGTGCCACCAGTGACACCAGGACAGGGGGCAATCAGCCCCAGCATTTT.

The chain employs TRBV9 and TRBJ1-4; maybe TRBD1 (5 bases). The germline V gene has CDR1 SGDLS and CDR2 YYNGEE. Deletions cut 4 bases from V and 8 bases from J, with 18 bases between. This CDR3 spans 15 amino acids. CDR3 in DNA: TGTGCCAGCAGCCAGATTGGAGGGGTACAAGAAAAACTGTTTTTT. This translates into CASSQIGGVQEKLFF.

This chain links TRBV4-3 with TRBJ2-7, with 9 nucleotides matching TRBD1. Germline lookup yields CDR1 LGHNA and CDR2 YSLEER. Trimming at V came to 4 bases and at J to 0 bases, leaving 10 bases not matched to a gene. The CDR3 sequence is 17 residues long. CDR3 region: CASSLQRRTGASYEQYF. The CDR3 nucleotides are TGCGCCAGCAGCCTCCAGCGCCGGACAGGGGCCTCCTACGAGCAGTACTTC.

CDR3 in DNA: TGTGCCAGCAGTTTTCCGGGACAGGGCAAGGCTGGGGCCAACGTCCTGACTTTC. Its protein is CASSFPGQGKAGANVLTF. The chain employs TRBV14 and TRBJ2-6; 9 nucleotides agree with TRBD1. The germline V gene has CDR1 SGHDN and CDR2 FVKESK. Trimming cost V 6 bases and J 2 bases; bases outside gene matches: 11. The CDR3 consists of 18 residues.

The chain has TRBV7-9 and TRBJ1-5; D is possibly TRBD1 (6 bases). Looked up from germline, CDR1 is SEHNR and CDR2 is FQNEAQ (reference sequence). The CDR3 covers 15 residues. The germline V and J ends were trimmed by 5 bases and 2 bases, with 13 bases remaining between them. The DNA for the CDR3 is TGTGCCAGCAGCCCAGATCCAGGGGGCAATCAGCCCCAGCATTTT. Its translation is CASSPDPGGNQPQHF.

The chain couples TRBV7-6 to TRBJ1-3; 10 bases match TRBD1. The CDR3 runs to 14 residues. With 1 base clipped from V and 6 bases from J, the junction kept 0 bases outside the gene matches. Germline CDR1 reads SGHVS; CDR2 reads FNYEAQ. The CDR3 reads CASSLGQGANTIYF. The CDR3 DNA reads as TGTGCCAGCAGCTTAGGACAGGGGGCAAACACCATATATTTT.

The rearrangement uses TRBV9 and TRBJ2-2, with D possibly being TRBD2 (6 bases). CDR1 is SGDLS and CDR2 is YYNGEE in the germline V gene. With 5 bases removed from V and 1 base from J, the gap between germline ends came to 9 bases. There are 14 residues in the CDR3. The DNA for the CDR3 is TGTGCCAGCAGGGGACTTTTGAACACCGGGGAGCTGTTTTTT. Residues: CASRGLLNTGELFF.